This TCR beta chain is from a study of CD8+ T cells in alopecia areata. Overall study results and limits: Throughout tofacitinib, many expanded lesional clones continued to persist in scalp and blood. Among the top 100, expanded CD8+ clones were significantly decreased by tofacitinib, as was scalp clonality.

Specified treatment: oral pan-JAK inhibitor, 5-10 mg twice daily. Alopecia areata patients had lesional scalp punch biopsies and peripheral blood taken from them. V lost 2 bases to trimming and J lost 1 base, with 9 bases between them. This CDR3 has 14 residues. Germline CDR1 and CDR2: MNHEY and SMNVEV (reference sequence). Extracted RNA was reverse transcribed into cDNA, the sequencing template. TCRdb keeps only in-frame clones here, not all; method: immunoSEQ multiplex PCR. The table has under 20,000 clones, just under 60% seen once. Concerning this clone itself: Its antigen is as yet unknown.

The gene calls are TRBV27 and TRBJ2-7; either TRBD1 or TRBD2 may fit D (5 bases each). Sequencing was performed on skin, taken at week 4, from a patient treated with tofacitinib. This receptor was obtained from a human donor with alopecia areata. The CDR3 nucleotides read TGTGCCAGCAGTTTACGGGACGTTTCCTACGAGCAGTACTTC. This translates into CASSLRDVSYEQYF.